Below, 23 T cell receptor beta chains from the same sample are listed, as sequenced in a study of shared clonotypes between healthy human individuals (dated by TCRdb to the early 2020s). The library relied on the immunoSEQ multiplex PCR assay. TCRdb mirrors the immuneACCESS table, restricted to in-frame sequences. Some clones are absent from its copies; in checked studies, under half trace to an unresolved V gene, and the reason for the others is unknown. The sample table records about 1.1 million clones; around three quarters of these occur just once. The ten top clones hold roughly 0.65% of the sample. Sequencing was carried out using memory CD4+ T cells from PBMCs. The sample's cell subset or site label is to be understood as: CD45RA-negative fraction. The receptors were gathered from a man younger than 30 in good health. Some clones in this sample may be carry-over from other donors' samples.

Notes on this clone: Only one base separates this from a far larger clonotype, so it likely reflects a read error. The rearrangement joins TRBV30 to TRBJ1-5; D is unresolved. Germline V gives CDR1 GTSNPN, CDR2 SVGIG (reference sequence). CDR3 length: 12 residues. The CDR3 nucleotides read TGTGCCGGGAGCGGAAGCAATCAGCCCCAGCATTTT. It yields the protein CAGSGSNQPQHF.

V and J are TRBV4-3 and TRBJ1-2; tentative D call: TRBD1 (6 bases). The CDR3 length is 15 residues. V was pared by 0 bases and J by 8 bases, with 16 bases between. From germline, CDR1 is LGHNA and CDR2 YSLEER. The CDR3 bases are TGCGCCAGCAGCCAAGAGTGGACAGTTCCGCTGGGCTACACCTTC. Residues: CASSQEWTVPLGYTF.

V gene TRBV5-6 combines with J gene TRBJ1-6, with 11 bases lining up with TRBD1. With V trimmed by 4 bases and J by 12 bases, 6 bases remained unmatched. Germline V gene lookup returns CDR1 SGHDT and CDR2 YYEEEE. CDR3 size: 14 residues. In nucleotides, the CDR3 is TGTGCCAGCAGCCGTACCGGGACAGGGGGACCCCTCCACTTT. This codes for CASSRTGTGGPLHF. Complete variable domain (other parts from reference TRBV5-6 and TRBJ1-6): DAGVTQSPTHLIKTRGQQVTLRCSPKSGHDTVSWYQQALGQGPQFIFQYYEEEERQRGNFPDRFSGHQFPNYSSELNVNALLLGDSALYLCASSRTGTGGPLHFGNGTRLTVT.

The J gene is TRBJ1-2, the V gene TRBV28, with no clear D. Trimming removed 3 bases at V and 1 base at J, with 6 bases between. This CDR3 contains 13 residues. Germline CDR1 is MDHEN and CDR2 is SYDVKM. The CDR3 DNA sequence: TGTGCCAGCAGTTTCCGAATTAACTATGGCTACACCTTC. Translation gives CASSFRINYGYTF.

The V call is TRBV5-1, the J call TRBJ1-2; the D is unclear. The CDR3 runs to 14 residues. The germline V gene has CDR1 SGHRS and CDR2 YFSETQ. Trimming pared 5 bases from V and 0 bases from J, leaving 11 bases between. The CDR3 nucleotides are TGCGCCAGCAGTTCCCTCACAACTAACTATGGCTACACCTTC. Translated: CASSSLTTNYGYTF.

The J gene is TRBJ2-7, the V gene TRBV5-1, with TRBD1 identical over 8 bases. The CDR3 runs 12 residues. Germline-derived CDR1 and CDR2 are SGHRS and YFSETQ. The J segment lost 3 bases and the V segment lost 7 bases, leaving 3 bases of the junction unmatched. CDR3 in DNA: TGCGCCAGCGGACAGGGAGGCTACGAGCAGTACTTC. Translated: CASGQGGYEQYF.

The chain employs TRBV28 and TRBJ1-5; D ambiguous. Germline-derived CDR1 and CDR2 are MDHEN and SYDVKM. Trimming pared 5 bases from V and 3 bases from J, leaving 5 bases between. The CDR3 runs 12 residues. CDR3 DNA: TGTGCCAGCAGTCAAAACAATCAGCCCCAGCATTTT. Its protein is CASSQNNQPQHF. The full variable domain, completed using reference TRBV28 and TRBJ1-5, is DVKVTQSSRYLVKRTGEKVFLECVQDMDHENMFWYRQDPGLGLRLIYFSYDVKMKEKGDIPEGYSVSREKKERFSLILESASTNQTSMYLCASSQNNQPQHFGDGTRLSIL.

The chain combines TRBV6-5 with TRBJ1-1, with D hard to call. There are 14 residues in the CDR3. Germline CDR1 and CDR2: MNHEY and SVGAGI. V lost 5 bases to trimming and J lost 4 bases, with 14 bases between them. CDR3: CASSPLAAPTEAFF. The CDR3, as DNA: TGTGCCAGCAGTCCCCTGGCAGCACCCACTGAAGCTTTCTTT.

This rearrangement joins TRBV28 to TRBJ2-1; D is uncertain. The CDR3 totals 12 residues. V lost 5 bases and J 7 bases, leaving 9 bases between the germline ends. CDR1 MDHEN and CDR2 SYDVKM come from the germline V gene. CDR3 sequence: CASSTNPNEQFF. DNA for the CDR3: TGTGCCAGCAGTACCAACCCAAATGAGCAGTTCTTC.

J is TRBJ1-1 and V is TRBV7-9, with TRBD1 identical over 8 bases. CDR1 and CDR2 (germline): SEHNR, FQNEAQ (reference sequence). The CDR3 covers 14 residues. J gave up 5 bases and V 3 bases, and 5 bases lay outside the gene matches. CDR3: CASSLAQGGTEAFF. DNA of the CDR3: TGTGCCAGCAGCTTGGCACAGGGGGGAACTGAAGCTTTCTTT.

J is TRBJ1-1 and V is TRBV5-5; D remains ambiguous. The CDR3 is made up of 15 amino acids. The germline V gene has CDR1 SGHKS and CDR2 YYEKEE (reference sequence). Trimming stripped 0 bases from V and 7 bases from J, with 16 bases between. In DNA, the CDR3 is TGTGCCAGCAGCTTGGTAGTGGTAGACCCCCTTGAAGCTTTCTTT. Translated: CASSLVVVDPLEAFF.

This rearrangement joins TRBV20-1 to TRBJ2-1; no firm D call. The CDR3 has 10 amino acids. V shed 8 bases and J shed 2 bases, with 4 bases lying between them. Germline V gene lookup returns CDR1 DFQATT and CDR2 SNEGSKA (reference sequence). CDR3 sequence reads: CSPPYNEQFF. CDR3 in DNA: TGCAGTCCCCCCTACAATGAGCAGTTCTTC.

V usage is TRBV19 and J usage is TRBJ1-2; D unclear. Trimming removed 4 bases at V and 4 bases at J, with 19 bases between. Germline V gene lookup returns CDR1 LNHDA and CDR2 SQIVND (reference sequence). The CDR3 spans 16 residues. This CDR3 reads CASSKGSSPPGYGYTF. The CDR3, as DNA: TGTGCCAGTAGTAAGGGCAGTTCGCCCCCAGGCTATGGCTACACCTTC.

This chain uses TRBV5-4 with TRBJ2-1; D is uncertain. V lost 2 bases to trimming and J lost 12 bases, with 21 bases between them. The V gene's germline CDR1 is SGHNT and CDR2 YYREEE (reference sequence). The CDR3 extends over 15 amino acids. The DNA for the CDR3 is TGTGCCAGCAGCTTTCCACCGGCAGACGTCGATGGGCAGTTCTTC. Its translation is CASSFPPADVDGQFF. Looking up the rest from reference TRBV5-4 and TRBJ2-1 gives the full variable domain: ETGVTQSPTHLIKTRGQQVTLRCSSQSGHNTVSWYQQALGQGPQFIFQYYREEENGRGNFPPRFSGLQFPNYSSELNVNALELDDSALYLCASSFPPADVDGQFFGPGTRLTVL.

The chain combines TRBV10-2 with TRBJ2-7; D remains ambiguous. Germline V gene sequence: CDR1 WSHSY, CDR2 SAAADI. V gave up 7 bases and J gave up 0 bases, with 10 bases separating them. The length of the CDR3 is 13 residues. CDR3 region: CASTGEDSYEQYF. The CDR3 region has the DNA TGCGCCAGCACCGGTGAAGACTCCTACGAGCAGTACTTC.

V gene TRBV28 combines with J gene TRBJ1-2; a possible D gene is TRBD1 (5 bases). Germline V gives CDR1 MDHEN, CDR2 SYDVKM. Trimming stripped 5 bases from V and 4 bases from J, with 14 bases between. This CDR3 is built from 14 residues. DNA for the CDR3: TGTGCCAGCAGTCGGGGCAGAATCCTCTATGGCTACACCTTC. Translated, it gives CASSRGRILYGYTF.

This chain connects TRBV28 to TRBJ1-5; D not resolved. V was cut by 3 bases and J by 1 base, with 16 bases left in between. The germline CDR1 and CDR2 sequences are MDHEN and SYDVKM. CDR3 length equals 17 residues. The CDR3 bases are TGTGCCAGCAGTTTTATCCTTCGAGGGAACAGCAATCAGCCCCAGCATTTT. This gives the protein CASSFILRGNSNQPQHF.

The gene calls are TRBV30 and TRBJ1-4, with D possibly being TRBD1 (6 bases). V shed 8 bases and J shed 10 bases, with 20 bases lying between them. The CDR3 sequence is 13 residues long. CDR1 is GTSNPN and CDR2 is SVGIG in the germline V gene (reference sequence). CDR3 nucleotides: TGTGCCACGGGCGGGAACTGGGGGGCAAAACTGTTTTTT. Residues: CATGGNWGAKLFF.

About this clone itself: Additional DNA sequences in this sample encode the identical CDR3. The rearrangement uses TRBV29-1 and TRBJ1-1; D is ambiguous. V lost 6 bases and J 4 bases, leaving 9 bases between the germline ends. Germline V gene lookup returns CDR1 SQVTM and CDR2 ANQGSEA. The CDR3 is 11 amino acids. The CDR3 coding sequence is TGCAGCGTGGGCTCAGGCACTGAAGCTTTCTTT. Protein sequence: CSVGSGTEAFF.

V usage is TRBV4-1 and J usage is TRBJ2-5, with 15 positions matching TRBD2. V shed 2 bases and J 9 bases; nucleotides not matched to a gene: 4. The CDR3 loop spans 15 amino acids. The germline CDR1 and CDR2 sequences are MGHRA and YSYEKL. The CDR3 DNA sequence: TGCGCCAGCAGCCAACTCGGACTAGCGGGAGGGCCCCAGTACTTC. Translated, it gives CASSQLGLAGGPQYF.

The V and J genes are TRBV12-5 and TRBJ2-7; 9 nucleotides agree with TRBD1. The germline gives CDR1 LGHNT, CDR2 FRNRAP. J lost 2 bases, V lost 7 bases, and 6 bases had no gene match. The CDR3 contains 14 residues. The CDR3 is CASAPTGGTYEQYF. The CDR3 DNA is TGTGCTAGTGCCCCGACAGGGGGGACCTACGAGCAGTACTTC.

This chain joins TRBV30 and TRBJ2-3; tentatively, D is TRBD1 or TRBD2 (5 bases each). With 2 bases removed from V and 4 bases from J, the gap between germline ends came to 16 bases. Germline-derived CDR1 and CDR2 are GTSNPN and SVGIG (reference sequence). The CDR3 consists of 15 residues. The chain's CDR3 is CAWSLLGAGADTQYF. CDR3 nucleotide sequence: TGTGCCTGGAGTCTCCTAGGGGCCGGGGCAGATACGCAGTATTTT.

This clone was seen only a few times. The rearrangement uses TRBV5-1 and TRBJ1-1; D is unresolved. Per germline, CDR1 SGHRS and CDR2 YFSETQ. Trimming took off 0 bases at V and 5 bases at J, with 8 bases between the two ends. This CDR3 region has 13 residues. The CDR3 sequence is CASSLVSETEAFF. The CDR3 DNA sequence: TGCGCCAGCAGCTTGGTTTCGGAGACTGAAGCTTTCTTT.